The source of this TCR beta chain is a study of T cell responses to AZD1222 COVID-19 vaccine. TCRdb's table, derived via immunoSEQ multiplex PCR, lists solely in-frame clones and lacks some. The table records about 200,000 clones, more than 85% of them present only once. Germline V gives CDR1 SEHNR, CDR2 FQNEAQ (reference sequence). This CDR3 has 14 amino acids. The J segment lost 8 bases and the V segment lost 4 bases, leaving 8 bases of the junction unmatched. The clonotype originates from an adult who received the AZD1222 COVID-19 vaccine. The chain joins TRBV7-9 to TRBJ2-1; 7 positions match TRBD2. The starting material was peripheral blood, obtained 28 days after the second AZD1222 dose. The CDR3 sequence: CASSSSGGPHEQFF. CDR3 sequence (DNA): TGTGCCAGCAGCTCTAGCGGAGGGCCCCATGAGCAGTTCTTC.